This entry is about one T cell receptor beta chain. Its target is unknown. This sample is drawn from a study of cytomegalovirus exposure and HLA in healthy donors. General observations from the study: Beyond CMV serostatus, there was no information to go on about immune exposure.

The PCR used 60 Vbeta and 13 Jbeta primers. Sequencing used immunoSEQ multiplex PCR; TCRdb keeps in-frame clones, though not all of them. This table has about 110,000 clones, roughly 87% appearing once. Each donor was nominally healthy when sampled (though unrecorded immune exposures were likely). Material for sequencing was PBMCs. The sequence was obtained from a man aged 25-45 years in good health and CMV-seropositive.

CDR3 protein: CASSLQTGEQTQYF. The CDR3 region has the DNA TGTGCCAGCAGTCTCCAGACAGGGGAACAGACCCAGTACTTC. The J gene is TRBJ2-5, the V gene TRBV27; TRBD1 aligns across 8 bases. This CDR3 region has 14 residues. V gave up 5 bases and J gave up 6 bases; unmatched junction bases: 8. Germline loops: CDR1 MNHEY, CDR2 SMNVEV (reference sequence).